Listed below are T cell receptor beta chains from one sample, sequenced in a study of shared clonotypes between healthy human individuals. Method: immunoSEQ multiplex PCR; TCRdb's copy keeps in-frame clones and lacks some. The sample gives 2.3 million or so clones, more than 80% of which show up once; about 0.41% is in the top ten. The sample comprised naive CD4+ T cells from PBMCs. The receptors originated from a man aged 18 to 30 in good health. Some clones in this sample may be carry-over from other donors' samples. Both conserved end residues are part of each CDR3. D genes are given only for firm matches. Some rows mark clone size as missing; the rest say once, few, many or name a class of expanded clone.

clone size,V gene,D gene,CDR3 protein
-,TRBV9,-,CASSERGRNTEAFF
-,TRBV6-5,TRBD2,CASRLAGGNEQYF
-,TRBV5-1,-,CASSLDGRSSYEQYF
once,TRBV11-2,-,CASSFPGAETQYF
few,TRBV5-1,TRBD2,CASTATSGSSYNEQFF
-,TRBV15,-,CATSRAENSDYEQYF
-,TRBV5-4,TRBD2,CASSPASGNNNEQFF
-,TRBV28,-,CASSVLNEQFF
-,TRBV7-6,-,CASSLRPVGAQYGYTF
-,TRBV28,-,CASSLTTDEAFF
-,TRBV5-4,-,CASSLPNQPQHF
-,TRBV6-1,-,CASSWTIKQPQHF
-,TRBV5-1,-,CASSPWTGADTQYF
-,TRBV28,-,CASSSITGSVWPQHF
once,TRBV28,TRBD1,CAGGQGPYEQYF
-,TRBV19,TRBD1,CASSITPGQGDDGYTF
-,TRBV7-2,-,CASSLTSRQPSTDTQYF
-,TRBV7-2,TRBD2,CASSPTSGRARNGELFF
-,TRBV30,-,CAGNRGLTYEQYF
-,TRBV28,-,CASSSPVGGTGELFF
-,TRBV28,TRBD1,CASNGGQVSYGQYF
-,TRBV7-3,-,CASSLNSNTDTQYF
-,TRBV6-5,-,CASSRRDGLDTQYF
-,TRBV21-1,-,CASSNPGGFPGNTIYF
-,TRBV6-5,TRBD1,CASSPDRVGNTIYF
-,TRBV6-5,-,CASSYAGASYEQYF
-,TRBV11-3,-,CASSLVSGVGYNEQFF
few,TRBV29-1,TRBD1,CSVGDRGQDQPQHF
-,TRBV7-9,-,CATSGDFYGYTF
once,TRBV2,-,CASSGKNGYTF
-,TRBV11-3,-,CASSLEDGKQYF